This passage covers 29 T cell receptor beta chains from one sample sequenced in a study of cytotoxic CD8 clonotypes in ibrutinib-treated CLL. Assay used: immunoSEQ multiplex PCR; TCRdb lists only in-frame clones, some missing. The profile shows approximately 74,000 clones, 80% of them singletons. Sequencing was performed on PBMCs, taken at disease progression, from a patient treated with ibrutinib. These receptors came from a human donor with chronic lymphocytic leukemia.

The chain recombines TRBV5-6 with TRBJ1-2, with D uncertain. V was pared by 6 bases and J by 5 bases, with 11 bases between. This CDR3 has 12 amino acids. Germline CDR1 and CDR2: SGHDT and YYEEEE. As DNA, the CDR3 is TGTGCCAGCAAGAGAATGGGATATGGCTACACCTTC. Translation gives CASKRMGYGYTF.

The rearrangement joins TRBV27 to TRBJ2-3, with D hard to call. The CDR3 sequence is 15 residues long. The germline gives CDR1 MNHEY, CDR2 SMNVEV (reference sequence). V was trimmed by 2 bases and J by 4 bases, leaving 13 bases between them. DNA for the CDR3: TGTGCCAGCAGTTTAAGCCTGCTTGTATCAGATACGCAGTATTTT. Its protein is CASSLSLLVSDTQYF.

The CDR3 is CSARDKGEQYF. The CDR3 nucleotides read TGCAGTGCTAGAGATAAGGGCGAGCAGTACTTC. The chain joins TRBV20-1 to TRBJ2-7; D is ambiguous. This CDR3 spans 11 amino acids. Germline CDR1 and CDR2: DFQATT and SNEGSKA (reference sequence). Trimming left V 0 bases short and J 6 bases short, with 6 bases between.

The chain recombines TRBV5-1 with TRBJ2-7, with 7 bases fitting TRBD1. The CDR3 loop spans 15 amino acids. Trimming removed 1 base from V and 5 bases from J; junction bases left unmatched: 9. CDR1 and CDR2 (germline): SGHRS, YFSETQ. Written as DNA, the CDR3 is TGCGCCAGCAGCTTGCCCAACAGGGGTTTCGACGAGCAGTACTTC. This gives the protein CASSLPNRGFDEQYF.

The J gene is TRBJ2-1, the V gene TRBV13; tentatively, D is TRBD2 (6 bases). The V end was cut by 0 bases, the J end by 7 bases, with 19 bases between. Germline CDR1 reads PRHDT; CDR2 reads FYEKMQ (reference sequence). The CDR3 length is 17 residues. The CDR3 region has the DNA TGTGCCAGCAGCTTAGGCCAGGAGGGTAGCTGGAAGAATGAGCAGTTCTTC. It encodes CASSLGQEGSWKNEQFF.

V is TRBV5-1 and J is TRBJ1-4, with no clear D. The CDR3 has 14 amino acids. The germline gives CDR1 SGHRS, CDR2 YFSETQ. Trimming stripped 4 bases from V and 8 bases from J, with 15 bases between. The CDR3 region has the DNA TGCGCCAGCAGCAAACGTGCTTCTGGAGAAAAACTGTTTTTT. This gives the protein CASSKRASGEKLFF.

This clone came up once. V and J are TRBV6-1 and TRBJ2-7, with 7 nucleotides matching TRBD2. J gave up 7 bases and V 1 base, and 10 bases lay outside the gene matches. CDR1 is MNHNS and CDR2 is SASEGT in the germline V gene. This CDR3 is built from 15 residues. This CDR3 reads CASSEGGRALIEQYF. CDR3 nucleotide sequence: TGTGCCAGCAGTGAAGGTGGGAGGGCCTTGATAGAGCAGTACTTC.

This clone was picked up a small number of times. V and J are TRBV25-1 and TRBJ1-4, with 7 bases aligning to TRBD1. The CDR3 covers 16 residues. Trimming removed 0 bases from V and 6 bases from J; junction bases left unmatched: 7. The germline V gene encodes CDR1 MGHDK and CDR2 SYGVNS. The CDR3 reads CASSEYRGTDYEKLFF. Here the CDR3 DNA reads TGTGCCAGCAGTGAATATCGAGGGACAGATTATGAAAAACTGTTTTTT.

The V gene is TRBV18, the J gene TRBJ2-7; TRBD1 aligns across 8 bases. This CDR3 has 14 amino acids. Germline V lookup: CDR1 KGHSH, CDR2 LQKENI. Trimming at V came to 6 bases and at J to 2 bases, leaving 6 bases not matched to a gene. The CDR3 sequence is CASSGQGFAYEQYF. CDR3 sequence (DNA): TGTGCCAGCTCCGGACAGGGTTTCGCCTACGAGCAGTACTTC. The full variable domain, in which reference TRBV18 and TRBJ2-7 provide the parts outside the CDR3, is NAGVMQNPRHLVRRRGQEARLRCSPMKGHSHVYWYRQLPEEGLKFMVYLQKENIIDESGMPKERFSAEFPKEGPSILRIQQVVRGDSAAYFCASSGQGFAYEQYFGPGTRLTVT.

V usage is TRBV2 and J usage is TRBJ1-2; 8 bases are shared with TRBD1. CDR3 length equals 13 residues. CDR1 is SNHLY and CDR2 is FYNNEI in the germline V gene. J was trimmed by 4 bases and V by 8 bases; bases with no gene match: 6. Here the CDR3 DNA reads TGTGCCAGCGGACAGGGAAAGGTCTATGGCTACACCTTC. Protein sequence: CASGQGKVYGYTF.

J is TRBJ2-7 and V is TRBV7-2, with D unclear. CDR3 length equals 12 residues. V dropped 1 base and J dropped 5 bases, with 6 bases sitting between them. Looked up from germline, CDR1 is SGHTA and CDR2 is FQGNSA. CDR3 loop: CASSLDSNEQYF. The CDR3 DNA sequence: TGTGCCAGCAGCTTAGACTCTAACGAGCAGTACTTC.

This rearrangement joins TRBV5-1 to TRBJ1-1, with D hard to call. The CDR3 is made up of 16 amino acids. V shed 1 base and J shed 4 bases, with 17 bases lying between them. In germline, CDR1 is SGHRS, CDR2 YFSETQ. The CDR3 is CASSLPGPGSSTEAFF. The CDR3 DNA is TGCGCCAGCAGCTTGCCCGGACCAGGTTCAAGCACTGAAGCTTTCTTT.

This chain uses TRBV5-1 with TRBJ2-7, with D tentatively TRBD1 (6 bases). The germline V gene encodes CDR1 SGHRS and CDR2 YFSETQ. The CDR3 extends over 13 amino acids. Deletions cut 4 bases from V and 6 bases from J, with 14 bases between. DNA for the CDR3: TGCGCCAGCAGCACCGGGACACGGTCCGAGCAGTACTTC. It yields the protein CASSTGTRSEQYF. Filled out from reference TRBV5-1 and TRBJ2-7, the complete variable domain reads KAGVTQTPRYLIKTRGQQVTLSCSPISGHRSVSWYQQTPGQGLQFLFEYFSETQRNKGNFPGRFSGRQFSNSRSEMNVSTLELGDSALYLCASSTGTRSEQYFGPGTRLTVT.

This clone was seen once. The CDR3 bases are TGTGCCAGCAGCGCCATCCGGGAAAACTATGGCTACACCTTC. Its translation is CASSAIRENYGYTF. The chain links TRBV6-6 to TRBJ1-2; no reliable D call. V was pared by 6 bases and J by 2 bases, with 13 bases between. Looked up from germline, CDR1 is MNHNY and CDR2 is SVGAGI (reference sequence). This CDR3 spans 14 amino acids.

The CDR3 nucleotides are TGTGCCAGCAGATCTCAGGGATACGAGCAGTACTTC. Translated: CASRSQGYEQYF. The V call is TRBV6-5, the J call TRBJ2-7; D perhaps matches TRBD1 (5 bases). This CDR3 is built from 12 residues. The germline V gene encodes CDR1 MNHEY and CDR2 SVGAGI. Trimming left V 6 bases short and J 4 bases short, with 10 bases between.

The chain is built from TRBV7-2 and TRBJ2-7; the D is unclear. This CDR3 comprises 12 residues. Trimming cost V 4 bases and J 1 base, with 5 bases left between them. Germline assignment: CDR1 SGHTA and CDR2 FQGNSA. The CDR3 here is CASSWISYEQYF. The CDR3 DNA reads as TGTGCCAGCAGCTGGATATCCTACGAGCAGTACTTC.

The rearrangement links TRBV9 to TRBJ2-1, with TRBD2 matching 12 bases. After removal of 0 bases from V and 0 bases from J, the junction contained 10 bases not matched to a gene. The germline V gene encodes CDR1 SGDLS and CDR2 YYNGEE. This CDR3 region has 20 residues. CDR3 protein: CASSVGPGTSGSSSYNEQFF. DNA for the CDR3: TGTGCCAGCAGCGTAGGACCCGGGACTAGCGGGTCGAGCTCCTACAATGAGCAGTTCTTC.

The V and J genes are TRBV2 and TRBJ2-4; the match to TRBD1 covers 7 bases. Germline assignment: CDR1 SNHLY and CDR2 FYNNEI. The CDR3 consists of 18 residues. The ends lost 1 base at V and 2 bases at J; junction bases unmatched: 11. CDR3 in DNA: TGTGCCAGCAGTGAAGGCGCCAGACAGGGCCCTACCAAAAACATTCAGTACTTC. Protein: CASSEGARQGPTKNIQYF.

This chain links TRBV5-1 with TRBJ2-3; D not resolved. V was trimmed by 6 bases and J by 1 base, leaving 12 bases between them. There are 14 residues in the CDR3. The germline CDR1 and CDR2 sequences are SGHRS and YFSETQ. This chain's CDR3 is CASNRAAGTDTQYF. CDR3 coding DNA: TGCGCCAGCAACCGGGCCGCTGGCACAGATACGCAGTATTTT. Supplemented by reference TRBV5-1 and TRBJ2-3, the full variable domain reads KAGVTQTPRYLIKTRGQQVTLSCSPISGHRSVSWYQQTPGQGLQFLFEYFSETQRNKGNFPGRFSGRQFSNSRSEMNVSTLELGDSALYLCASNRAAGTDTQYFGPGTRLTVL.

The CDR3 is CASTRTDGLNQPQHF. CDR3 DNA: TGTGCCAGCACCAGGACAGATGGCCTTAATCAGCCCCAGCATTTT. This rearrangement joins TRBV21-1 to TRBJ1-5; no DNA check was done on the table's D call, TRBD1. TRBV21-1 is marked as a pseudogene. The CDR3 sequence is 15 residues long.

This chain uses TRBV14 with TRBJ1-2; D is undetermined. In germline, CDR1 is SGHDN, CDR2 FVKESK. Trimming left V 1 base short and J 7 bases short, with 7 bases between. The length of the CDR3 is 12 residues. Here the CDR3 DNA reads TGTGCCAGCAGCCAAGTCGGGAGTGGCTACACCTTC. Translated: CASSQVGSGYTF.

V is TRBV11-2 and J is TRBJ1-2, with 10 bases matching TRBD1. In germline, CDR1 is SGHAT, CDR2 FQNNGV. Germline trimming cut 4 bases from V and 0 bases from J; bases unmatched to any gene: 2. This CDR3 is built from 15 residues. CDR3 loop: CASSSGTGANYGYTF. CDR3 sequence (DNA): TGTGCCAGCAGCTCCGGGACAGGGGCTAACTATGGCTACACCTTC.

This clone was seen only once. The rearrangement links TRBV29-1 to TRBJ2-1; no clear D gene. CDR1 SQVTM and CDR2 ANQGSEA come from the germline V gene. Trimming removed 4 bases from V and 0 bases from J, with 16 bases in between. The CDR3 spans 16 residues. CDR3 sequence: CSVVPGSSGSYNEQFF. The CDR3, as DNA: TGCAGCGTTGTCCCAGGCTCATCAGGCTCCTACAATGAGCAGTTCTTC.

The chain combines TRBV9 with TRBJ1-1; D is possibly TRBD1 (5 bases). This CDR3 has 14 amino acids. From germline, CDR1 is SGDLS and CDR2 YYNGEE. With 2 bases removed from V and 4 bases from J, the gap between germline ends came to 12 bases. The CDR3 is CASSVSGTGTEAFF. The CDR3 DNA is TGTGCCAGCAGCGTTAGCGGGACGGGCACTGAAGCTTTCTTT.

The J gene is TRBJ2-1, the V gene TRBV5-1; maybe TRBD1 (6 bases). The CDR3 consists of 14 residues. V lost 3 bases to trimming and J lost 7 bases, with 14 bases between them. Germline lookup yields CDR1 SGHRS and CDR2 YFSETQ. The CDR3 protein is CASSSGTTGNEQFF. CDR3 in DNA: TGCGCCAGCAGCTCTGGGACAACGGGAAATGAGCAGTTCTTC.

V is TRBV9 and J is TRBJ1-1; D unresolved. Deletions cut 7 bases from V and 0 bases from J, with 10 bases between. The germline V gene has CDR1 SGDLS and CDR2 YYNGEE. CDR3 length equals 13 residues. Here the CDR3 DNA reads TGTGCCAGCGCGATGAGACTGAACACTGAAGCTTTCTTT. It yields the protein CASAMRLNTEAFF.

This clone has more than one count but fewer than ten. The same CDR3 also results from other DNA sequences found in this sample. The chain employs TRBV11-2 and TRBJ2-3, with D perhaps matching TRBD2 (5 bases). CDR3 length: 17 amino acids. Germline V gene data show CDR1 as SGHAT and CDR2 as FQNNGV. V lost 0 bases, J lost 1 base, and 14 bases lay in between. DNA of the CDR3: TGTGCCAGCAGCTTAGATCCCCGGACTTCTCGCACAGATACGCAGTATTTT. Its protein product is CASSLDPRTSRTDTQYF.

The chain has TRBV19 and TRBJ1-5, with unresolved D. The CDR3 contains 15 residues. Germline V gene data show CDR1 as LNHDA and CDR2 as SQIVND (reference sequence). Trimming removed 3 bases at V and 1 base at J, with 10 bases between. This CDR3 is CASSITARSNQPQHF. The CDR3 bases are TGTGCCAGTAGTATTACGGCTAGGAGCAATCAGCCCCAGCATTTT.

This chain uses TRBV27 with TRBJ1-1; a possible D gene is TRBD1 (5 bases). The CDR3 length is 14 residues. CDR1 is MNHEY, CDR2 SMNVEV, per germline (reference sequence). Trimming shortened V by 3 bases and J by 1 base, and 9 bases separated the two germline ends. The CDR3 DNA reads TGTGCCAGCAGTTTTCAACAGGCGAACACTGAAGCTTTCTTT. This gives the protein CASSFQQANTEAFF.